This is a list of T cell receptor beta chains from one sample in a study of T cells in localized non-small cell lung cancer. Assay: immunoSEQ multiplex PCR; the TCRdb copy retains only in-frame clones and omits some. The table shows around 25,000 clones, with roughly 90% occurring only once. The specimen comprised peripheral blood, sampled before any cancer treatment. The source is a man aged 35 to 69 with stage III squamous cell lung carcinoma. Both conserved end residues are part of each CDR3. Each record gives: D gene, clone size, J gene, V gene, CDR3 DNA, CDR3 protein. The D gene is left open where the match is weak. A clone size is listed for some rows: how often the clone was seen (once, few, many), or a class if it is expanded.

. | . | TRBJ1-2 | TRBV5-4 | TGTGCCAGCAGCTTGGAGGACTATGGCTACACCTTC | CASSLEDYGYTF
TRBD1 | . | TRBJ2-3 | TRBV11-3 | TGTGCCAGCAGCCCACGGACAGGGGGGAACACAGATACGCAGTATTTT | CASSPRTGGNTDTQYF
. | few | TRBJ2-7 | TRBV19 | TGTGCCAGTAATGACATCCAGGGATCACCCTACGAGCAGTACTTC | CASNDIQGSPYEQYF
TRBD2 | . | TRBJ2-1 | TRBV5-1 | TGCGCCAGCAGCCCGGGACTAGCGGGACAGGGCGAGCAGTTCTTC | CASSPGLAGQGEQFF
. | . | TRBJ2-1 | TRBV28 | TGTGCCAGCGCAGCGGTTGAGCAGTTCTTC | CASAAVEQFF
. | . | TRBJ1-1 | TRBV6-1 | TGTGCCAGCAGTGAGGGTGGGGCCACTGAAGCTTTCTTT | CASSEGGATEAFF
TRBD2 | . | TRBJ2-5 | TRBV28 | TGTGCCAGCAGAAGTCGGTCGGCTAGCGGCGAGACCCAGTACTTC | CASRSRSASGETQYF
. | . | TRBJ1-1 | TRBV18 | TGTGCCAGCTCACCGGACTCGAACACTGAAGCTTTCTTT | CASSPDSNTEAFF
TRBD2 | . | TRBJ2-1 | TRBV6-1 | TGTGCCAGGATGAGGGGCGGGGGCAATGAGCAGTTCTTC | CARMRGGGNEQFF
TRBD1 | . | TRBJ1-4 | TRBV7-2 | TGTGCCAGCAGCAGGGGGCTGGGTGAAAAACTGTTTTTT | CASSRGLGEKLFF
TRBD1 | . | TRBJ1-1 | TRBV28 | TGTGCCAGCAGATCCGGGACAGGGATGACTGAAGCTTTCTTT | CASRSGTGMTEAFF
. | . | TRBJ1-1 | TRBV6-1 | TGTGCCACCTCATGGGGACAGAACACTGAAGCTTTCTTT | CATSWGQNTEAFF
TRBD1 | . | TRBJ2-1 | TRBV27 | TGTGCCAGCAGTTTACTGACAGGGGGCTACAATGAGCAGTTCTTC | CASSLLTGGYNEQFF
. | . | TRBJ1-2 | TRBV29-1 | TGCAGCGTTGATCAGATACGCGAGGACAGAGTACTTAACTATGGCTACACCTTC | CSVDQIREDRVLNYGYTF
TRBD2 | . | TRBJ2-1 | TRBV28 | TGTGCCAGCAGTTCGCCTCGACTAGCGGGGACCTCTCAGGGGCAGTTCTTC | CASSSPRLAGTSQGQFF
. | . | TRBJ1-2 | TRBV4-3 | TGCGCCAGCAGCCAAGAACCTAGCGGTGTCTATGGCTACACCTTC | CASSQEPSGVYGYTF
TRBD2 | . | TRBJ2-2 | TRBV5-4 | TGTGCCAGCAGCTTGGGAAGCGGGAGAGCGAACACCGGGGAGCTGTTTTTT | CASSLGSGRANTGELFF
TRBD1 | . | TRBJ1-2 | TRBV5-6 | TGTGCCAGCAGCTTGGGCGTACAGGGGGACTATGGCTACACCTTC | CASSLGVQGDYGYTF
. | once | TRBJ1-5 | TRBV7-4 | TGTGCCAGCAGCTTAATCGGCGGGGCCTATAGCAATCAGCCCCAGCATTTT | CASSLIGGAYSNQPQHF
. | . | TRBJ1-4 | TRBV5-4 | TGTGCCAGCAGCCAGGCGGGGGGCACCGTTAATGAAAAACTGTTTTTT | CASSQAGGTVNEKLFF
. | . | TRBJ1-2 | TRBV7-9 | TGTGCCAGCAGCTTGTTACTAAACCCGGTAGGAGGCTACACCTTC | CASSLLLNPVGGYTF
. | . | TRBJ2-3 | TRBV7-2 | TGTGCCAGCAGCTATACTAGCTCGAGCACAGATACGCAGTATTTT | CASSYTSSSTDTQYF
. | once | TRBJ1-3 | TRBV9 | TGTGCCAGCAGCGTAACCGACGACCAGGGCGGTGGAAACACCATATATTTT | CASSVTDDQGGGNTIYF
. | . | TRBJ2-2 | TRBV11-2 | TGTGCCAGCAGCTTAGATGTGGGGGGAACCGGGGAGCTGTTTTTT | CASSLDVGGTGELFF
. | . | TRBJ1-2 | TRBV28 | TGTGCCAGCAGTTTTGGGGGGAAATATGGCTACACCTTC | CASSFGGKYGYTF
TRBD1 | . | TRBJ2-7 | TRBV10-3 | TGTGCCATCAATGGACAGGGGGGCTACGAGCAGTACTTC | CAINGQGGYEQYF
TRBD2 | . | TRBJ2-7 | TRBV28 | TGTGCCAGCACCCCGGGCGGGAGCTCCTACGAGCAGTACTTC | CASTPGGSSYEQYF
TRBD1 | once | TRBJ2-7 | TRBV19 | TGTGCCAGTAGTATAGCCCCCGGGACAGGGTACGGCGAGCAGTACTTC | CASSIAPGTGYGEQYF
. | . | TRBJ1-3 | TRBV5-5 | TGTGCCAGCAGCTTGTTTCAGGGAACGAGCTCTGGAAACACCATATATTTT | CASSLFQGTSSGNTIYF
TRBD2 | once | TRBJ2-2 | TRBV14 | TGTGCCAGCAGCCAAGGGAGACTAGCGGGCACCGGGGAGCTGTTTTTT | CASSQGRLAGTGELFF
. | . | TRBJ2-2 | TRBV7-2 | TGTGCCAGCAGCTACACAGGGAGCCGGGAGCTGTTTTTT | CASSYTGSRELFF